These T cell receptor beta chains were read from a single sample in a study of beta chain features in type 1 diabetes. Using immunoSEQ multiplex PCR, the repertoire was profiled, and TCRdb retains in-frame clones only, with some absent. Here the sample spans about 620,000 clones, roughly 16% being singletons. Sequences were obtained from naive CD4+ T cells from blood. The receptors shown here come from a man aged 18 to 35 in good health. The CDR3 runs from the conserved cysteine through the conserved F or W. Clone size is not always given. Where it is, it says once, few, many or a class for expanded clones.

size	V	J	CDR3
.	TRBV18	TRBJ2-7	CASSQSDGKAYEQYF
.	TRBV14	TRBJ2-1	CASSQVVRTGFNEQFF
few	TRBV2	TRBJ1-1	CASSDLGAMNTEAFF
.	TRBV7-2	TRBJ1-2	CASSSSPGRGYTF
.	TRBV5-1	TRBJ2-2	CASSLVIINLQGNTGELFF
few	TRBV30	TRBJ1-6	CAWSYSRYYNSPLHF
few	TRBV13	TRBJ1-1	CASSLRGRTEAFF
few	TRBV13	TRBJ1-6	CASSLGAGGAYNSPLHF
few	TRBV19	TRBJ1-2	CASRGGTAQLYGYTF
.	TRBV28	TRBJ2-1	CASSSSGSGYNEQFF
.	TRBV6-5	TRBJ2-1	CASSKRREGEQFF
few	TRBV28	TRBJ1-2	CASSSGDYGYTF
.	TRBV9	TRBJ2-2	CASSPQTSAATGELFF
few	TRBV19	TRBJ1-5	CASSTGGRPHSNQPQHF